This T cell receptor (beta chain) is drawn from a study of cytomegalovirus exposure and HLA in healthy donors. V lost 4 bases, J lost 5 bases, and 9 bases lay in between. CDR1 and CDR2 from the germline V gene are SGHRS and YFSETQ. CDR3 length: 12 amino acids. This PCR relied on a set of 60 Vbeta primers and 13 Jbeta primers. Measured with immunoSEQ multiplex PCR; TCRdb has only the in-frame clones, and not every one. The profile shows 150,000 to 200,000 clones, around 75% of them singletons. Sequences were obtained from PBMCs. The V and J genes are TRBV5-1 and TRBJ1-1; a possible D gene is TRBD1 (6 bases). This clonotype was sampled from a man between 18 and 29 years old in good health and CMV-seropositive. The CDR3 loop is CASSITGTEAFF. DNA for the CDR3: TGCGCCAGCAGCATTACAGGGACTGAAGCTTTCTTT.